A single sample gave rise to the 14 T cell receptor beta chains below, sequenced in a study of OX40 agonist ivuxolimab in advanced cancers. Profiling relied on immunoSEQ multiplex PCR, and the TCRdb table lists in-frame clones only, not all of them. The sample yields some 50,000 clones, 75% to 90% seen once. The sequencing here drew on CD4+ or CD8+ T cells sorted from blood, taken in a trial of the OX40 agonist ivuxolimab. The source of these receptors is an adult with an advanced solid tumor such as melanoma, head and neck, liver or kidney cancer.

V is TRBV2 and J is TRBJ2-2; D is perhaps TRBD2 (5 bases). Per germline, CDR1 SNHLY and CDR2 FYNNEI. There are 14 residues in the CDR3. V dropped 6 bases and J dropped 2 bases, with 10 bases sitting between them. This CDR3 is CASSADYNTGELFF. Here the CDR3 DNA reads TGTGCCAGCAGCGCAGACTATAACACCGGGGAGCTGTTTTTT.

The V and J genes are TRBV7-8 and TRBJ2-2; a weak D match, TRBD2 (6 bases). Germline-derived CDR1 and CDR2 are SGHVS and FQNEAQ. The ends were cut back, 3 bases at V and 4 bases at J, with 12 bases in the middle. This CDR3 spans 15 amino acids. This CDR3 reads CASSFKAGTTGELFF. CDR3 coding DNA: TGTGCCAGCAGCTTCAAGGCGGGAACCACCGGGGAGCTGTTTTTT.

This chain connects TRBV27 to TRBJ2-3; 7 bases line up with TRBD2. CDR3 length: 20 residues. The germline gives CDR1 MNHEY, CDR2 SMNVEV (reference sequence). With V trimmed by 5 bases and J by 6 bases, 26 bases remained unmatched. The CDR3 DNA sequence: TGTGCCAGCAGTACCAAAGCGGGGAGCCTCACCTTAACGGGTGTGGATACGCAGTATTTT. This encodes CASSTKAGSLTLTGVDTQYF.

The rearrangement uses TRBV27 and TRBJ1-5, with D unclear. Trimming took 2 bases from V and 3 from J, leaving 5 bases between them. Per germline, CDR1 MNHEY and CDR2 SMNVEV (reference sequence). The length of the CDR3 is 13 residues. CDR3 nucleotides: TGTGCCAGCAGTTTAGGCCTCAATCAGCCCCAGCATTTT. Its translation: CASSLGLNQPQHF.

The V call is TRBV27, the J call TRBJ2-2, with D tentatively TRBD1 (5 bases). Germline-derived CDR1 and CDR2 are MNHEY and SMNVEV (reference sequence). V lost 6 bases, J lost 9 bases, and 14 bases lay in between. The CDR3 has 13 amino acids. The CDR3 here is CASRGPQRRELFF. The DNA of the CDR3 is TGTGCCAGCAGGGGGCCACAGCGCAGGGAGCTGTTTTTT.

In DNA form, the CDR3 reads TGTGCAAGTCGCCCTAGCGGCCTGGGGCACAATGAGCAGTTCTTC. It codes for CASRPSGLGHNEQFF. The chain carries TRBV12-2 and TRBJ2-1; no check of the table's D call, TRBD2, against the DNA was made. TRBV12-2 is a recognized pseudogene. CDR3 length: 15 amino acids.

This clone was found once. The chain employs TRBV7-6 and TRBJ2-7, with D perhaps matching TRBD1 (6 bases). Germline V CDR1 and CDR2: SGHVS, FNYEAQ. This CDR3 comprises 15 residues. Trimming pared 5 bases from V and 3 bases from J, leaving 17 bases between. In DNA form, the CDR3 reads TGTGCCAGCAGCCTTAACAGGGATCGGGACTACGAGCAGTACTTC. Translation gives CASSLNRDRDYEQYF.

This chain joins TRBV5-1 and TRBJ1-4; unclear D gene. The CDR3 spans 15 residues. The germline CDR1 and CDR2 sequences are SGHRS and YFSETQ. V shed 4 bases and J shed 10 bases, with 20 bases lying between them. CDR3 loop: CASSPDGPNDGKLFF. As DNA, the CDR3 is TGCGCCAGCAGCCCGGACGGACCTAATGATGGAAAACTGTTTTTT.

This rearrangement joins TRBV13 to TRBJ2-2, with D perhaps TRBD1 (5 bases). CDR1 and CDR2 from the germline V gene are PRHDT and FYEKMQ (reference sequence). Trimming cost V 5 bases and J 2 bases, with 18 bases left between them. This CDR3 has 17 amino acids. The CDR3 sequence: CASSPNPGQDNTGELFF. The DNA for the CDR3 is TGTGCCAGCAGCCCAAACCCAGGACAAGACAACACCGGGGAGCTGTTTTTT.

V usage is TRBV12-5 and J usage is TRBJ1-4; D ambiguous. This CDR3 spans 15 amino acids. Per germline, CDR1 LGHNT and CDR2 FRNRAP. The ends were cut back, 2 bases at V and 7 bases at J, with 14 bases in the middle. The CDR3 protein is CASGLPPREGEKLFF. For the CDR3, the DNA is TGTGCTAGTGGTTTGCCCCCTCGGGAGGGTGAAAAACTGTTTTTT.

The V gene is TRBV18, the J gene TRBJ2-5; 10 bases fit TRBD2. Per germline, CDR1 KGHSH and CDR2 LQKENI. The CDR3 totals 16 residues. Germline trimming cut 2 bases from V and 5 bases from J; bases unmatched to any gene: 8. The CDR3 protein is CASSPETSGFWETQYF. The DNA of the CDR3 is TGTGCCAGCTCACCAGAGACTAGCGGGTTCTGGGAGACCCAGTACTTC.

The chain combines TRBV5-1 with TRBJ2-7; 12 positions agree with TRBD1. Germline loops: CDR1 SGHRS, CDR2 YFSETQ. The ends lost 3 bases at V and 3 bases at J; junction bases unmatched: 4. The CDR3 loop spans 15 amino acids. CDR3 nucleotides: TGCGCCAGCAGCTGGGGACAGGGGGCTTTCTACGAGCAGTACTTC. Amino acid sequence: CASSWGQGAFYEQYF.

This clone has just one count. In nucleotides, the CDR3 is TGCGCCAGCAGCCAATCACAGGGGGCAGGGGATCAGCCCCAGCATTTT. Translated: CASSQSQGAGDQPQHF. The chain has TRBV4-1 and TRBJ1-5; TRBD1 agrees at 9 bases. Germline trimming cut 2 bases from V and 5 bases from J; bases unmatched to any gene: 7. This CDR3 spans 16 amino acids. Germline-derived CDR1 and CDR2 are MGHRA and YSYEKL.

The chain uses TRBV7-9 and TRBJ2-5, with 10 nucleotides matching TRBD2. The germline V gene has CDR1 SEHNR and CDR2 FQNEAQ (reference sequence). The junction had 6 bases not matched to a gene; V was cut back by 2 bases and J by 3 bases. The CDR3 consists of 16 residues. CDR3 bases: TGTGCCAGCAGCTTATCGGCTAGCGGGAGTGAAGAGACCCAGTACTTC. Translation: CASSLSASGSEETQYF.